The T cell receptor (beta chain) described here comes from a study of T cells in Graves' hyperthyroidism and ophthalmopathy. General study points: Blood also contained most expanded thyroid clonotypes above 0.001.

Uncontrolled infection, other autoimmune disease, pregnancy and lactation each barred patients from inclusion. The CDR3 sequence is 16 residues long. CDR1 is SGHAT, CDR2 FQDESV, per germline (reference sequence). V lost 5 bases and J lost 1, with 12 bases in between. The sample holds many counts of this clonotype. Its target is unknown. Amplification targeted TCR beta CDR3 regions from RNA transcripts. The study used the HTBI primer set for a first-round RT-PCR of the TCR CDR3. MiXCR was run by TCRdb on the multiplex PCR reads, yielding one entry per CDR3 protein. The sample yields 540,000 or so distinct CDR3 sequences, 35% to 55% seen once.

The sequencing input was peripheral blood or thyroid tissue (not recorded which). V and J are TRBV11-1 and TRBJ2-6; the D call may be TRBD1 or TRBD2 (5 bases each). The clonotype was recovered from an adult woman with Graves' disease, either hyperthyroidism or ophthalmopathy (not recorded which). The CDR3 DNA sequence: TGTGCCAGCAGCCAGAGAGGGGTTTCTGGGGCCAACGTCCTGACTTTC. Translation: CASSQRGVSGANVLTF.